This is a list of T cell receptor beta chains from one sample in a study of T cells of healthy individuals. TCRdb re-called the 5' RACE reads with MiXCR, one entry per CDR3 protein. The sample has roughly 87,000 distinct CDR3 sequences, roughly a sixth seen once. The source of these receptors is a human donor in good health. Each CDR3 is given with its conserved first and last residue. Expanded clones get a size class; other rows say once, few or many, or leave the size out.

>13|TRBV3-1|few
CASSMQGDNEQFF
>14|TRBV2|-
CASSEVGYNQPQHF
>11|TRBV20-1|many
CSHGGRETQYF
>12|TRBV20-1|many
CSVGTDGEKLFF
>13|TRBV6-2/TRBV6-3|many
CASSYSENNEQFF
>12|TRBV30|many
CASREEGETQYF
>17|TRBV7-2|few
CASSPAWGSATYNEQFF
>14|TRBV20-1|few
CSATGTSDYNEQFF
>15|TRBV5-6|-
CASSWGPGGQETQYF
>15|TRBV4-1|-
CASRQGLAGDNEQFF
>14|TRBV9|-
CASSVGQGIGEQYF
>16|TRBV5-1|few
CASNPGLAPSYNEQFF
>18|TRBV10-3|-
CAITESPLSGGGINEQFF
>15|TRBV7-8|few
CASSLAHGSGNEQFF
>15|TRBV6-5|-
CASSYSAGSTGELFF
>17|TRBV14|many
CASSQTGPTVSPYEQYF
>14|TRBV28|-
CASSFGGAGEKLFF
>17|TRBV12-3/TRBV12-4|few
CASSHTGTRGSSYEQYF
>16|TRBV28|-
CASSFSDGRLQETQYF
>16|TRBV6-2/TRBV6-3|few
CASKELAGSFDETQYF
>14|TRBV13|many
CASSRTQGAGEQYF
>13|TRBV10-3|many
CAISEGNSYEQYF
>13|TRBV6-1|many
CASSKGVDTEAFF
>15|TRBV6-5|-
CASSGQGPRTDTQYF
>13|TRBV11-3|-
CASSPQRQETQYF
>16|TRBV28|few
CASRPNTEGANSPLHF
>16|TRBV28|few
CASSLPAGTGSGTQYF
>15|TRBV19|-
CASSTQTGENTEAFF
>11|TRBV29-1|-
CSVGGSDTQYF
>14|TRBV20-1|-
CSAKTSGGPYEQYF
>13|TRBV20-1|-
CRASGEGYNEQFF
>15|TRBV7-9|-
CASRPGTGFGNTIYF
>18|TRBV29-1|many
CSVPRASGSFYSYNEQFF
>13|TRBV18|few
CVSSGARGRGYTF
>13|TRBV20-1|-
CSARAAGDSPLHF
>20|TRBV6-9|-
CASTQFGLAGGPSSYNEQFF
>13|TRBV30|-
CAWSEGVGYEQYF
>12|TRBV28|few
CASSLSGTEAFF
>13|TRBV28|few
CATLAGVTDTQYF
>14|TRBV12-3/TRBV12-4|many
CASSRDLKRAEAFF
>14|TRBV6-2/TRBV6-3|-
CASSYGWTYNEQFF
>15|TRBV27|many
CASSLSGPDTGELFF
>12|TRBV20-1|few
CSARSPGDIQYF
>15|TRBV7-2|many
CASSRGLAAYNEQFF
>16|TRBV5-1|-
CASSPTDRVATGELFF
>10|TRBV12-3/TRBV12-4|-
CATGPDEQFF
>14|TRBV9|-
CASSAGGGPDTQYF
>14|TRBV28|-
CASSMAGYTDTQYF
>13|TRBV28|few
CASRTRGTGELFF